This T cell receptor beta chain derives from a study of blood T cell repertoires in COVID-19. Study details: Donors in the United States, Italy and Spain gave samples during acute or convalescent COVID-19. The analysed material was cDNA or gDNA that came from T cells, B-cell-depleted T cells, or PBMCs.

Trimming cost V 2 bases and J 9 bases, with 12 bases left between them. CDR1 is SGHRS and CDR2 is YFSETQ in the germline V gene. CDR3 length: 13 residues. Per the authors' pipeline: The authors estimated nucleated cell counts from reference gene primer amplification. The table came from immunoSEQ multiplex PCR; TCRdb's copy has only in-frame clones and leaves some out. V and J calls and clone size are given by that table; D and trimming were obtained from the DNA. The table lists more than 200,000 clones, 70% to 85% of them singletons, with approximately 1.5% in the top ten. The clonotype was recovered from a woman in her 40s who had recovered from COVID-19. V is TRBV5-1 and J is TRBJ2-1; D unclear. Sequenced input: peripheral blood. The CDR3 coding sequence is TGCGCCAGCAGCTTCGGCCGGGTGGGTGAGCAGTTCTTC. The encoded protein is CASSFGRVGEQFF.